The present T cell receptor (beta chain) was sequenced within a study of identical twins. Via MiXCR, TCRdb re-called the 5' RACE reads, giving one row per CDR3 protein. The table has some 1,600,000 distinct CDR3 sequences, roughly a third seen once. Comments on this clonotype: Its antigen is not identified.

Study-level results: Beta clonotypes that were abundant in cord blood contained fewer insertions, a pattern absent from memory repertoires. Cross-sectional statistical analysis, not tracking of the same donors, underpinned the conclusions.

Germline trimming cut 7 bases from V and 4 bases from J; bases unmatched to any gene: 9. Germline lookup yields CDR1 MNHEY and CDR2 SMNVEV (reference sequence). The CDR3 is made up of 15 amino acids. J is TRBJ2-5 and V is TRBV27, with 10 bases matching TRBD1. This clonotype was obtained from a newborn girl in good health. Sequencing was carried out using cord blood. The CDR3 coding sequence is TGTGCCAGCAATCCAAGGGACAGGGGTCGAGAGACCCAGTACTTC. Its translation: CASNPRDRGRETQYF.